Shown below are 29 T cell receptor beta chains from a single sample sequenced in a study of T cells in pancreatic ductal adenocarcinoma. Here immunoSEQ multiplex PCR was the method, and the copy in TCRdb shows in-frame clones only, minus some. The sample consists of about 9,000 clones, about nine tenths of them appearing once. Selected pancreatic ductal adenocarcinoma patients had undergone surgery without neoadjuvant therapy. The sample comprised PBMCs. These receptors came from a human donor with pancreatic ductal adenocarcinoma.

The CDR3 nucleotides read TGCGCCAGCAGCCCCTGGATGAGCGGGGGGGCAGCAGAGACCCAGTACTTC. Residues: CASSPWMSGGAAETQYF. J is TRBJ2-5 and V is TRBV5-1; the match to TRBD2 covers 10 bases. This CDR3 is built from 17 residues. The junction had 13 bases not matched to a gene; V was cut back by 4 bases and J by 4 bases. Germline-derived CDR1 and CDR2 are SGHRS and YFSETQ.

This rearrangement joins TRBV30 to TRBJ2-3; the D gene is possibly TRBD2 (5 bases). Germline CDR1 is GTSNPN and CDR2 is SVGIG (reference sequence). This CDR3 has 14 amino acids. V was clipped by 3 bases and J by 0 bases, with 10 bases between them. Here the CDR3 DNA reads TGTGCCTGGAGGAAAAGCGGAAGCACAGATACGCAGTATTTT. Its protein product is CAWRKSGSTDTQYF.

CDR3 nucleotides: TGCAGTGCTGGAGGGGGCGCAGAGACCCAGTACTTC. Encoded protein: CSAGGGAETQYF. The chain joins TRBV29-1 to TRBJ2-5, with D possibly TRBD1 on 7 matching bases. There are 12 residues in the CDR3. Germline V gene sequence: CDR1 SQVTM, CDR2 ANQGSEA.

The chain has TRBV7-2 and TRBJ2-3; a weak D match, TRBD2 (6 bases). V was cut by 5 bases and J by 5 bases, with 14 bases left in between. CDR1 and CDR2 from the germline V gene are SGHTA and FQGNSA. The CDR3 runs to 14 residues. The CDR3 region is CASSLGGGGDTQYF. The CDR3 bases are TGTGCCAGCAGCCTCGGTGGGGGAGGAGATACGCAGTATTTT.

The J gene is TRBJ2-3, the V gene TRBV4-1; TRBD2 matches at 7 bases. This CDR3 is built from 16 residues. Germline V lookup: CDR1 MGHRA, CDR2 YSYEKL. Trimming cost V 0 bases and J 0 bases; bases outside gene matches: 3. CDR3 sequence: CASSQEWRGSTDTQYF. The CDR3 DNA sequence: TGCGCCAGCAGCCAAGAGTGGCGGGGGAGCACAGATACGCAGTATTTT.

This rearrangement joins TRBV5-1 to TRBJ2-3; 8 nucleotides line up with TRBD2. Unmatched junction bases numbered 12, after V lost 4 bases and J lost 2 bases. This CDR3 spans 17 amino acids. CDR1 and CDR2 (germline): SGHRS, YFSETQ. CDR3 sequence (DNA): TGCGCCAGCAGCCCGAGTCGGGGGGGCGCCCCCACAGATACGCAGTATTTT. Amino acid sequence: CASSPSRGGAPTDTQYF.

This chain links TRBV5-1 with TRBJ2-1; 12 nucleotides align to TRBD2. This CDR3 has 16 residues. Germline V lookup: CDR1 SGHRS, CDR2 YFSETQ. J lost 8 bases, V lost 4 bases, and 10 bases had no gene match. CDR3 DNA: TGCGCCAGCAGCCCTCGGACTAGCGGGACCCCCCATGAGCAGTTCTTC. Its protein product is CASSPRTSGTPHEQFF.

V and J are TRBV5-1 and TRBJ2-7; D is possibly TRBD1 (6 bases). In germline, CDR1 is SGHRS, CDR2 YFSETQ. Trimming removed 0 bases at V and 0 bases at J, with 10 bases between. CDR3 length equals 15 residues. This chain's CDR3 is CASSLEGVSSYEQYF. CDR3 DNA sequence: TGCGCCAGCAGCTTGGAGGGGGTGAGCTCCTACGAGCAGTACTTC.

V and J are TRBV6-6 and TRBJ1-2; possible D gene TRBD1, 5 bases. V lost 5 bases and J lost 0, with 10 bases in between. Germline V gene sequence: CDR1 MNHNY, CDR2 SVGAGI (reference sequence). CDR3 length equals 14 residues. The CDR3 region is CASSRDRSNYGYTF. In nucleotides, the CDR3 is TGTGCCAGCAGTCGAGACAGATCTAACTATGGCTACACCTTC.

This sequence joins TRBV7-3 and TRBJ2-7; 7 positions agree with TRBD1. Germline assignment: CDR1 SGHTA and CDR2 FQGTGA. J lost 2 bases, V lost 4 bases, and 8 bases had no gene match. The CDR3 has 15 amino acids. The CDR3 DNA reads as TGTGCCAGCAGCTCAGGTTCCGGGACAGCCTACGAGCAGTACTTC. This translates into CASSSGSGTAYEQYF.

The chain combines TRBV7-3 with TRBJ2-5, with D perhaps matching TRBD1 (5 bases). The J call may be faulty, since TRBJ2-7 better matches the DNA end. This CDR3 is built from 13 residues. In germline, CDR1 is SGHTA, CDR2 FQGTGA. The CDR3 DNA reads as TGTGCCAGCAGCTTAAACAAGGGGCTCGAGCAGTACTTC. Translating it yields CASSLNKGLEQYF.

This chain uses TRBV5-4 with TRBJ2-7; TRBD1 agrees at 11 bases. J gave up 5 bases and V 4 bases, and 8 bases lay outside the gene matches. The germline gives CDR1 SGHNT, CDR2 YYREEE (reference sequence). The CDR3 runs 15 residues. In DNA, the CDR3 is TGTGCCAGCAGCAGCGGGACAGGGGGATTCAACGAGCAGTACTTC. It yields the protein CASSSGTGGFNEQYF. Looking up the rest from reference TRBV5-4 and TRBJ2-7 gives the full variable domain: ETGVTQSPTHLIKTRGQQVTLRCSSQSGHNTVSWYQQALGQGPQFIFQYYREEENGRGNFPPRFSGLQFPNYSSELNVNALELDDSALYLCASSSGTGGFNEQYFGPGTRLTVT.

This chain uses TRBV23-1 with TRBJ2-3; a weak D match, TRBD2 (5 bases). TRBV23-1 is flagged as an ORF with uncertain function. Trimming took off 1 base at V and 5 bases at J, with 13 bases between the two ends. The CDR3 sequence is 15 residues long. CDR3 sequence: CASSQYDGNGDTQYF. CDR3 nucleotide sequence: TGCGCCAGCAGTCAATACGACGGGAACGGAGATACGCAGTATTTT.

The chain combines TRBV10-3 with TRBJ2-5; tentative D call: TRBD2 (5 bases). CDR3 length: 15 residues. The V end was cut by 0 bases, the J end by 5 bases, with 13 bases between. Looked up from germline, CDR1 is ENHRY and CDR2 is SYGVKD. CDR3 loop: CAISESDQRRETQYF. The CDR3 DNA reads TGTGCCATCAGTGAGTCGGATCAGCGGCGGGAGACCCAGTACTTC.

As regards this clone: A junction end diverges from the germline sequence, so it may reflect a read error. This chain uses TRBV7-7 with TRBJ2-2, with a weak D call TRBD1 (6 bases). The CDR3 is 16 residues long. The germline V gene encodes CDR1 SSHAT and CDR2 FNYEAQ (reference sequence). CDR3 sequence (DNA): TGTGCTAGCAGCCCTCGGACAGCCCCGGCAGCGGGGGAGCTGTTTTTT. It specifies CASSPRTAPAAGELFF.

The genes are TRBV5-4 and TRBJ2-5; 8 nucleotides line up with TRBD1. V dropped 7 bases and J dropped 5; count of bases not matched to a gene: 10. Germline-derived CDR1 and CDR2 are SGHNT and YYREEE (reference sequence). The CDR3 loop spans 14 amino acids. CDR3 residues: CASALQGAWETQYF. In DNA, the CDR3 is TGTGCCAGCGCCCTGCAGGGGGCTTGGGAGACCCAGTACTTC.

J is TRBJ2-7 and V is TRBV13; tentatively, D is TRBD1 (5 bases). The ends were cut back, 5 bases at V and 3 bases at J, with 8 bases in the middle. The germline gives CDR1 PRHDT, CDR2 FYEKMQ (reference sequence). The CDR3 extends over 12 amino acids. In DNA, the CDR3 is TGTGCCAGCAGCGCGGACAACTACGAGCAGTACTTC. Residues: CASSADNYEQYF.

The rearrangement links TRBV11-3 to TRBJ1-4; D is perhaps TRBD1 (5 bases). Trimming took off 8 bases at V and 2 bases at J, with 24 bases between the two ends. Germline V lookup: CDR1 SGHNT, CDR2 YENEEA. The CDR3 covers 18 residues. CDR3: CASGSGDGWGGTNEKLFF. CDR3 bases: TGTGCCAGCGGCTCTGGGGACGGCTGGGGAGGCACTAATGAAAAACTGTTTTTT.

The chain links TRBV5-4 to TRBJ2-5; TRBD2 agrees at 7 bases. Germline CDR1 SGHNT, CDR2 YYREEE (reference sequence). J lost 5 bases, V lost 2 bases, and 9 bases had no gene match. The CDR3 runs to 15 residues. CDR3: CASSFWDRREETQYF. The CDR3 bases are TGTGCCAGCAGCTTTTGGGACCGGCGGGAGGAGACCCAGTACTTC.

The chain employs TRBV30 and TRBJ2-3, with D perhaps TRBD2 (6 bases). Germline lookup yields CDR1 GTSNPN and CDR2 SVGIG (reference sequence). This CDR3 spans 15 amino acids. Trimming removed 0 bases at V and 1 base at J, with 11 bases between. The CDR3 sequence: CAWSVPQRGTDTQYF. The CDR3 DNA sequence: TGTGCCTGGAGTGTACCCCAGCGGGGCACAGATACGCAGTATTTT.

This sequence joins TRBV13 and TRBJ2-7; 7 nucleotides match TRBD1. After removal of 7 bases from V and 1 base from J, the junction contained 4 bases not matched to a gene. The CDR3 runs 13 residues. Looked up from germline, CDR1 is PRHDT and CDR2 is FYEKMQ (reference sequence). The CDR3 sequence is CASTLRGSYEQYF. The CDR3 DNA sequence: TGTGCCAGCACCCTCAGGGGGTCCTACGAGCAGTACTTC.

CDR3 region: CASSLARVEGETQYF. The CDR3 DNA sequence: TGTGCCAGCAGCTTAGCGAGGGTAGAAGGAGAGACCCAGTACTTC. The chain couples TRBV7-8 to TRBJ2-5; tentative D call: TRBD2 (5 bases). Looked up from germline, CDR1 is SGHVS and CDR2 is FQNEAQ. The V end lost 0 bases, the J end lost 4 bases, and 12 bases lay between the germline ends. The CDR3 spans 15 residues.

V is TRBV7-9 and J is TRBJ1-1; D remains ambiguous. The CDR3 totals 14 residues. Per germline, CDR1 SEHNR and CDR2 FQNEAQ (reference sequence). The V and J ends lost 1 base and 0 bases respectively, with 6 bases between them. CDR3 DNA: TGTGCCAGCAGCTTAGAACTAATGAACACTGAAGCTTTCTTT. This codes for CASSLELMNTEAFF.

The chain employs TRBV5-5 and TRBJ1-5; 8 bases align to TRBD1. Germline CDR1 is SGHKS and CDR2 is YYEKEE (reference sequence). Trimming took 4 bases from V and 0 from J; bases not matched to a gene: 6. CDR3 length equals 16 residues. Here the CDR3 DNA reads TGTGCCAGCAGCGCCCGGGACAGGCATAGCAATCAGCCCCAGCATTTT. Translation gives CASSARDRHSNQPQHF.

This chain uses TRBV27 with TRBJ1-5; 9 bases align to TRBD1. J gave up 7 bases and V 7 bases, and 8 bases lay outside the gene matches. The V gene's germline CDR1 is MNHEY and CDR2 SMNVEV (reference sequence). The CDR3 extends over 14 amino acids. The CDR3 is CASTDRQGVQPQHF. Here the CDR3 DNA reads TGTGCCAGCACGGATAGACAGGGGGTACAGCCCCAGCATTTT.

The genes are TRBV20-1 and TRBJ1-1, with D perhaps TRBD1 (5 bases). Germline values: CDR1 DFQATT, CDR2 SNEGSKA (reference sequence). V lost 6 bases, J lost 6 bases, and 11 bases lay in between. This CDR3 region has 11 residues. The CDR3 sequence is CSAQGFAEAFF. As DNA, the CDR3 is TGCAGTGCCCAGGGTTTCGCTGAAGCTTTCTTT.

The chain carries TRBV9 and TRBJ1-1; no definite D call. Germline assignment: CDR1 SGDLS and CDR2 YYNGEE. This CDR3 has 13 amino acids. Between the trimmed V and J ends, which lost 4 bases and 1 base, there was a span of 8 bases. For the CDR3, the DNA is TGTGCCAGCAGCATGGCGGGGAACACTGAAGCTTTCTTT. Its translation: CASSMAGNTEAFF.

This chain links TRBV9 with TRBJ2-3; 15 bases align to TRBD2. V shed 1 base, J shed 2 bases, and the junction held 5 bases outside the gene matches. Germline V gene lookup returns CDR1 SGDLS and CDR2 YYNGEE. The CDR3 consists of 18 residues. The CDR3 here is CASSVRTSGGGSTDTQYF. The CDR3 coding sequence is TGTGCCAGCAGCGTAAGGACTAGCGGGGGGGGATCCACAGATACGCAGTATTTT.

The CDR3 region has the DNA TGTGCCAGCAGCTTAGATCAGCATGGGACAGGCTACGAAAAACTGTTTTTT. The encoded protein is CASSLDQHGTGYEKLFF. The V call is TRBV11-3, the J call TRBJ1-4; 8 nucleotides agree with TRBD1. The CDR3 has 17 amino acids. The V and J ends lost 0 bases and 8 bases, in that order; junction bases with no gene match: 11. Germline CDR1 SGHNT, CDR2 YENEEA.